This T cell receptor (beta chain) was sequenced in a study of T-cell memory formation after mild COVID-19. Study-wide results and caveats: Shrinking CD4+ clones resided mostly in CM and EM, and CD8+ ones in EMRA. A second wave of clones peaked on day 37, and their SARS-CoV-2 specificity went unconfirmed.

For this clonotype: The antigen remains unidentified.

TCRdb recomputed calls from the 5' RACE reads with MiXCR, one row per CDR3 protein. The profile shows about 290,000 distinct CDR3 sequences, approximately 15% of them singletons. Germline loops: CDR1 SGHVS, CDR2 FQNEAQ. The CDR3 totals 15 residues. The V and J ends lost 4 bases and 5 bases respectively, with 17 bases between them. The J gene is TRBJ2-5, the V gene TRBV7-8; D possibly matches TRBD1 or TRBD2 (6 bases each). The specimen was PBMCs or a T cell subset sorted from them (not recorded which). The TCR comes from a man between 18 and 35 years old who had mild COVID-19 (a few samples of this study predate the infection). Cell type and time point are not known. CDR3 DNA sequence: TGTGCCAGCAGCTCAATCGGGGGCTCGGGGGAGACCCAGTACTTC. Its protein product is CASSSIGGSGETQYF. The full variable domain, its missing parts supplied by reference TRBV7-8 and TRBJ2-5, is GAGVSQSPRYKVAKRGQDVALRCDPISGHVSLFWYQQALGQGPEFLTYFQNEAQLDKSGLPSDRFFAERPEGSVSTLKIQRTQQEDSAVYLCASSSIGGSGETQYFGPGTRLLVL.